This T cell receptor beta chain was retrieved from a study of T-cell reconstitution after alpha-beta-depleted transplantation in children. Findings and limits, study-wide: Newly made T cells mostly supplied T-cell counts and diversity one year after transplant. Surviving recipient T cells and thymic progenitors underlay high day-60 TCRbeta diversity in some patients. In patients about two months after transplant, alpha-beta T cells reportedly arose from several hundred expanded graft clones.

In regard to this clonotype: Its antigen is not identified.

Molecular barcoding with unique molecular identifiers was used for the TCRbeta library. Using its own MiXCR run on the PCR reads, TCRdb lists one record per CDR3 protein. This sample has approximately 300,000 distinct CDR3 sequences, with roughly 7.8% found just once. Germline CDR1 is SGHRS and CDR2 is YFSETQ. This CDR3 spans 17 amino acids. Trimming cost V 2 bases and J 4 bases; bases outside gene matches: 7. This chain links TRBV5-1 with TRBJ1-5; 12 bases agree with TRBD1. This specimen consisted of peripheral blood, obtained 360 days after TCRalphabeta/CD19-depleted stem cell transplant. This clonotype originated in a female patient between 2 and 15 years old who had a stem cell transplant for Fanconi anemia, so the T cells may come from the graft donor. Written as DNA, the CDR3 is TGCGCCAGCAGCTTTGGGGGACAGGGGGCGAGGAATCAGCCCCAGCATTTT. Translation: CASSFGGQGARNQPQHF.